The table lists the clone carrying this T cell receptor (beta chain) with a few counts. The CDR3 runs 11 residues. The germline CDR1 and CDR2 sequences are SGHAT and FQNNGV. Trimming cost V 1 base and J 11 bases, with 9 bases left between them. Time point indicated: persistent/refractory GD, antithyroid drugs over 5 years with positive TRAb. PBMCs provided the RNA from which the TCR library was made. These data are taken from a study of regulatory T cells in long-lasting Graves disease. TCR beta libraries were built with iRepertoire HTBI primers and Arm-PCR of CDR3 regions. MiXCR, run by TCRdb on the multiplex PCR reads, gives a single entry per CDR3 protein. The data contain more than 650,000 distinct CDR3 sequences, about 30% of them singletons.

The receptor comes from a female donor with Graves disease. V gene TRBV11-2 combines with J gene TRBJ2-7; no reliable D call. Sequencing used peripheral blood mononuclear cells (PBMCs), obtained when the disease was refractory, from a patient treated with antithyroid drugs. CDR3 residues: CASSLAARKYF. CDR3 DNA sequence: TGTGCCAGCAGCTTAGCCGCCCGTAAGTACTTC. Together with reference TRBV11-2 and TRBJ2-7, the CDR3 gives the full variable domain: EAGVAQSPRYKIIEKRQSVAFWCNPISGHATLYWYQQILGQGPKLLIQFQNNGVVDDSQLPKDRFSAERLKGVDSTLKIQPAKLEDSAVYLCASSLAARKYFGPGTRLTVT.